These 28 T cell receptor beta chains originate from one sample sequenced in a study of blood T cell repertoires in COVID-19. Sequencing used immunoSEQ multiplex PCR; TCRdb keeps in-frame clones, though not all of them. This sample has around 200,000 clones, with more than 75% found just once. Sequencing input: peripheral blood. The receptors come from a man in his forties with active or convalescent COVID-19.

This sequence joins TRBV2 and TRBJ1-3; the D is unclear. This CDR3 is built from 15 residues. Germline CDR1 and CDR2: SNHLY and FYNNEI. V dropped 0 bases and J dropped 0 bases, with 6 bases sitting between them. CDR3 loop: CASSEAPVSGNTIYF. In DNA form, the CDR3 reads TGTGCCAGCAGTGAAGCGCCAGTCTCTGGAAACACCATATATTTT.

The CDR3 nucleotides read TGTGCCAGCAGGGGGGCTGGGAGCTATGGCTACACCTTC. It is translated as CASRGAGSYGYTF. The chain is built from TRBV28 and TRBJ1-2; D is possibly TRBD1 (6 bases). With 6 bases removed from V and 4 bases from J, the gap between germline ends came to 12 bases. The germline V gene encodes CDR1 MDHEN and CDR2 SYDVKM. The length of the CDR3 is 13 residues.

The chain recombines TRBV10-3 with TRBJ2-7; perhaps TRBD1 as D (6 bases). CDR1 ENHRY and CDR2 SYGVKD come from the germline V gene. The CDR3 has 14 amino acids. With 2 bases removed from V and 0 bases from J, the gap between germline ends came to 8 bases. The CDR3: CAISERTDSYEQYF. The CDR3 coding sequence is TGTGCCATCAGTGAGAGGACAGACTCCTACGAGCAGTACTTC.

The chain links TRBV30 to TRBJ1-1, with a weak D call TRBD1 (6 bases). Trimming shortened V by 0 bases and J by 5 bases, and 19 bases separated the two germline ends. The germline CDR1 and CDR2 sequences are GTSNPN and SVGIG (reference sequence). The CDR3 spans 16 residues. CDR3 amino acids: CAWSVEGAGVWTEAFF. Here the CDR3 DNA reads TGTGCCTGGAGTGTAGAGGGCGCAGGGGTCTGGACTGAAGCTTTCTTT.

The chain is built from TRBV2 and TRBJ1-3, with D unclear. The CDR3 has 13 residues. The V gene's germline CDR1 is SNHLY and CDR2 FYNNEI. Trimming took 7 bases from V and 3 from J, leaving 10 bases between them. The CDR3 region has the DNA TGTGCCAGCAACGTCTTCAGTGGAAACACCATATATTTT. Translated, it gives CASNVFSGNTIYF. The full variable domain, in which reference TRBV2 and TRBJ1-3 provide the parts outside the CDR3, is EPEVTQTPSHQVTQMGQEVILRCVPISNHLYFYWYRQILGQKVEFLVSFYNNEISEKSEIFDDQFSVERPDGSNFTLKIRSTKLEDSAMYFCASNVFSGNTIYFGEGSWLTVV.

The chain couples TRBV5-1 to TRBJ2-2; 10 bases are shared with TRBD2. The junction had 1 base not matched to a gene; V was cut back by 0 bases and J by 5 bases. The CDR3 runs to 15 residues. The germline CDR1 and CDR2 sequences are SGHRS and YFSETQ. In DNA form, the CDR3 reads TGCGCCAGCAGCTTGGATAGCGGGGGGACCGGGGAGCTGTTTTTT. It encodes CASSLDSGGTGELFF. Variable domain in full (rest from reference TRBV5-1 and TRBJ2-2): KAGVTQTPRYLIKTRGQQVTLSCSPISGHRSVSWYQQTPGQGLQFLFEYFSETQRNKGNFPGRFSGRQFSNSRSEMNVSTLELGDSALYLCASSLDSGGTGELFFGEGSRLTVL.

This chain joins TRBV2 and TRBJ1-6; no firm D call. CDR1 and CDR2 (germline): SNHLY, FYNNEI. V lost 11 bases, J lost 7 bases, and 3 bases lay in between. There are 9 residues in the CDR3. The CDR3 coding sequence is TGTGCCGTAAATTCACCCCTCCACTTT. Its translation is CAVNSPLHF. The whole variable domain, remainder taken from reference TRBV2 and TRBJ1-6, is EPEVTQTPSHQVTQMGQEVILRCVPISNHLYFYWYRQILGQKVEFLVSFYNNEISEKSEIFDDQFSVERPDGSNFTLKIRSTKLEDSAMYFCAVNSPLHFGNGTRLTVT.

The rearrangement joins TRBV5-1 to TRBJ1-3; tentative D call: TRBD1 (5 bases). In germline, CDR1 is SGHRS, CDR2 YFSETQ. Trimming took 0 bases from V and 2 from J, leaving 12 bases between them. CDR3 length equals 16 residues. CDR3 sequence: CASSLVLGGTGNTIYF. CDR3 nucleotide sequence: TGCGCCAGCAGCTTGGTTTTGGGGGGGACTGGAAACACCATATATTTT.

The gene calls are TRBV6-2 or TRBV6-3 and TRBJ1-1; 7 nucleotides agree with TRBD1. The length of the CDR3 is 13 residues. The germline CDR1 and CDR2 sequences are MNHEY and SVGEGT. V trimming: 6 bases; J trimming: 8 bases; junction bases outside the gene matches: 9. CDR3 in amino acids: CASSPIDRDEAFF. The CDR3, as DNA: TGTGCCAGCAGCCCGATCGACAGGGACGAAGCTTTCTTT.

The genes are TRBV6-2 or TRBV6-3 and TRBJ2-7; tentatively, D is TRBD2 (6 bases). Trimming stripped 1 base from V and 0 bases from J, with 7 bases between. This CDR3 has 14 residues. Germline CDR1 and CDR2: MNHEY and SVGEGT. This CDR3 is CASSYFGGSYEQYF. The CDR3 DNA follows: TGTGCCAGCAGTTACTTCGGGGGCTCCTACGAGCAGTACTTC.

This rearrangement joins TRBV30 to TRBJ1-4; the D is unclear. This CDR3 has 13 amino acids. V shed 8 bases and J shed 0 bases, with 10 bases lying between them. The germline V gene has CDR1 GTSNPN and CDR2 SVGIG (reference sequence). As DNA, the CDR3 is TGTGCCCTTTTATCCTCAACTAATGAAAAACTGTTTTTT. As protein: CALLSSTNEKLFF.

This chain links TRBV28 with TRBJ2-5, with TRBD1 identical over 7 bases. This CDR3 is built from 15 residues. Looked up from germline, CDR1 is MDHEN and CDR2 is SYDVKM. The V segment lost 8 bases and the J segment 1 base; nucleotides outside the gene matches: 10. DNA of the CDR3: TGTGCCAGCGAGGGGGCCTGGGACCTCCAAGAGACCCAGTACTTC. Translating gives CASEGAWDLQETQYF. The full variable domain, rest sourced from reference TRBV28 and TRBJ2-5, is DVKVTQSSRYLVKRTGEKVFLECVQDMDHENMFWYRQDPGLGLRLIYFSYDVKMKEKGDIPEGYSVSREKKERFSLILESASTNQTSMYLCASEGAWDLQETQYFGPGTRLLVL.

This clone was seen only once. The V gene is TRBV30, the J gene TRBJ2-1; 10 bases fit TRBD2. V was clipped by 0 bases and J by 4 bases; unmatched bases: 9. Germline V gives CDR1 GTSNPN, CDR2 SVGIG (reference sequence). This CDR3 spans 17 amino acids. The CDR3 here is CAWSVPSGGSKYNEQFF. As DNA, the CDR3 is TGTGCCTGGAGTGTACCTAGCGGGGGCTCAAAATACAATGAGCAGTTCTTC. Full variable domain (missing parts from reference TRBV30 and TRBJ2-1): SQTIHQWPATLVQPVGSPLSLECTVEGTSNPNLYWYRQAAGRGLQLLFYSVGIGQISSEVPQNLSASRPQDRQFILSSKKLLLSDSGFYLCAWSVPSGGSKYNEQFFGPGTRLTVL.

The CDR3 DNA reads as TGTGCCAGCAGGAAGACTAGCGGGGGTACGGATTATACGCAGTATTTT. Translated: CASRKTSGGTDYTQYF. The chain couples TRBV6-4 to TRBJ2-3; 12 bases agree with TRBD2. The CDR3 sequence is 16 residues long. Per the germline V gene, CDR1 is MRHNA and CDR2 is SNTAGT. Losses at the gene ends were 6 bases for V and 7 bases for J; bases not matched to a gene: 11.

The CDR3 nucleotides are TGTGCCAGCAGTTTGGACAGGGAGGCCTTTGGAAACACCATATATTTT. Translation: CASSLDREAFGNTIYF. V gene TRBV28 combines with J gene TRBJ1-3, with 8 nucleotides matching TRBD1. Germline V gene sequence: CDR1 MDHEN, CDR2 SYDVKM. The CDR3 covers 16 residues. V trimming: 3 bases; J trimming: 3 bases; junction bases outside the gene matches: 7.

The V gene is TRBV6-1, the J gene TRBJ2-4, with TRBD1 as a possible D gene (5 bases). The germline V gene has CDR1 MNHNS and CDR2 SASEGT. This CDR3 has 13 amino acids. V lost 1 base and J 15 bases, leaving 16 bases between the germline ends. Here the CDR3 reads CASSEGRDPVRYF. In DNA form, the CDR3 reads TGTGCCAGCAGTGAAGGCAGGGATCCGGTTCGGTACTTC.

The genes are TRBV27 and TRBJ1-1; 8 bases agree with TRBD1. Germline V gene sequence: CDR1 MNHEY, CDR2 SMNVEV (reference sequence). V gave up 6 bases and J gave up 1 base; unmatched junction bases: 4. The CDR3 has 14 amino acids. The DNA of the CDR3 is TGTGCCAGCAGACAGGGGGGGACGAACACTGAAGCTTTCTTT. Amino acids: CASRQGGTNTEAFF.

As DNA, the CDR3 is TGTGCCACCAGTCATGGCGGGACAGGGGACGATCAGCCCCAGCATTTT. Translating gives CATSHGGTGDDQPQHF. This rearrangement joins TRBV24-1 to TRBJ1-5; TRBD1 matches 10 bases. V was clipped by 6 bases and J by 5 bases; unmatched bases: 9. The CDR3 sequence is 16 residues long. Per the germline V gene, CDR1 is KGHDR and CDR2 is SFDVKD.

The chain uses TRBV6-6 and TRBJ1-3; D is ambiguous. Trimming took 5 bases from V and 4 from J, leaving 18 bases between them. The V gene's germline CDR1 is MNHNY and CDR2 SVGAGI (reference sequence). This CDR3 has 16 amino acids. CDR3 in amino acids: CASSPPRGLEGNTIYF. The CDR3, as DNA: TGTGCCAGCAGTCCGCCCCGAGGTTTGGAAGGAAACACCATATATTTT.

The chain combines TRBV5-6 with TRBJ1-1; 7 bases line up with TRBD1. V was pared by 4 bases and J by 7 bases, with 7 bases of the junction left unmatched. Germline CDR1 and CDR2: SGHDT and YYEEEE. The CDR3 totals 13 residues. CDR3 protein: CASSQQGRNEAFF. For the CDR3, the DNA is TGTGCCAGCAGCCAACAGGGGAGGAATGAAGCTTTCTTT. The entire variable domain, with the rest obtained from reference TRBV5-6 and TRBJ1-1, is as follows: DAGVTQSPTHLIKTRGQQVTLRCSPKSGHDTVSWYQQALGQGPQFIFQYYEEEERQRGNFPDRFSGHQFPNYSSELNVNALLLGDSALYLCASSQQGRNEAFFGQGTRLTVV.

In its sample, this clone was seen a few times. The chain has TRBV3-1 (or the pseudogene TRBV3-2) and TRBJ2-3, with 9 bases lining up with TRBD2. CDR1 and CDR2 from the germline V gene are LGHDT and YNNKEL (reference sequence). The V gene end was trimmed by 1 base and the J gene end by 11 bases; junction bases not matched to a gene: 13. This CDR3 is built from 16 residues. CDR3 sequence (DNA): TGTGCCAGCAGCCAAGGAGCTAGCGGGGTGGCCGGGGGGCAGTATTTT. It specifies CASSQGASGVAGGQYF.

This chain connects TRBV6-6 to TRBJ2-1; D may be TRBD1 (5 bases). Trimming cost V 0 bases and J 6 bases, with 6 bases left between them. CDR3 length: 13 residues. Germline V lookup: CDR1 MNHNY, CDR2 SVGAGI (reference sequence). The CDR3 reads CASSYSGANEQFF. CDR3 bases: TGTGCCAGCAGTTACTCAGGGGCCAATGAGCAGTTCTTC.

This rearrangement joins TRBV9 to TRBJ2-3, with D possibly TRBD1 on 5 matching bases. V lost 2 bases and J 7 bases, leaving 14 bases between the germline ends. The CDR3 spans 14 residues. From germline, CDR1 is SGDLS and CDR2 YYNGEE. The CDR3 DNA sequence: TGTGCCAGCAGCGTGTCAGGGTTCACGAATACGCAGTATTTT. It is translated as CASSVSGFTNTQYF.

The J gene is TRBJ1-4, the V gene TRBV30; 9 bases fit TRBD1. Germline V CDR1 and CDR2: GTSNPN, SVGIG (reference sequence). Trimming at V came to 2 bases and at J to 7 bases, leaving 2 bases not matched to a gene. The CDR3 is made up of 13 amino acids. CDR3 DNA sequence: TGTGCCTGGAGTCCGGGACAGGGTGAAAAACTGTTTTTT. Translating it yields CAWSPGQGEKLFF.

The chain couples TRBV11-2 to TRBJ1-1; D gene uncertain. Germline assignment: CDR1 SGHAT and CDR2 FQNNGV. Trimming left V 5 bases short and J 5 bases short, with 6 bases between. The CDR3 has 11 residues. In DNA form, the CDR3 reads TGTGCCAGCAGCCCTTCGACTGAAGCTTTCTTT. It specifies CASSPSTEAFF. Together with reference TRBV11-2 and TRBJ1-1, the CDR3 gives the full variable domain: EAGVAQSPRYKIIEKRQSVAFWCNPISGHATLYWYQQILGQGPKLLIQFQNNGVVDDSQLPKDRFSAERLKGVDSTLKIQPAKLEDSAVYLCASSPSTEAFFGQGTRLTVV.

This clone was detected once. The V and J genes are TRBV5-1 and TRBJ2-1; the match to TRBD1 covers 9 bases. Germline CDR1 and CDR2: SGHRS and YFSETQ. V lost 0 bases, J lost 2 bases, and 3 bases stayed unmatched. The CDR3 runs 16 residues. The CDR3 sequence is CASSLGGTGPYNEQFF. The CDR3 bases are TGCGCCAGCAGCTTGGGGGGGACAGGGCCCTACAATGAGCAGTTCTTC.

This clone has a handful of counts. The CDR3 DNA reads as TGTGCCAGCAGTGAGGAGGTGTCACCCCTCCACTTT. Its translation is CASSEEVSPLHF. The chain links TRBV2 to TRBJ1-6; D not resolved. CDR1 is SNHLY and CDR2 is FYNNEI in the germline V gene. The length of the CDR3 is 12 residues. Trimming stripped 3 bases from V and 10 bases from J, with 7 bases between.

This clone was counted a single time. V gene TRBV7-9 combines with J gene TRBJ1-4, with 9 bases identical to TRBD1. Looked up from germline, CDR1 is SEHNR and CDR2 is FQNEAQ (reference sequence). V trimming: 5 bases; J trimming: 7 bases; junction bases outside the gene matches: 8. The CDR3 is made up of 15 amino acids. The CDR3 region has the DNA TGTGCCAGCAGCGCGGGACAGGGAATGAGTGAAAAACTGTTTTTT. Its protein is CASSAGQGMSEKLFF. Full variable domain (missing parts from reference TRBV7-9 and TRBJ1-4): DTGVSQNPRHKITKRGQNVTFRCDPISEHNRLYWYRQTLGQGPEFLTYFQNEAQLEKSRLLSDRFSAERPKGSFSTLEIQRTEQGDSAMYLCASSAGQGMSEKLFFGSGTQLSVL.